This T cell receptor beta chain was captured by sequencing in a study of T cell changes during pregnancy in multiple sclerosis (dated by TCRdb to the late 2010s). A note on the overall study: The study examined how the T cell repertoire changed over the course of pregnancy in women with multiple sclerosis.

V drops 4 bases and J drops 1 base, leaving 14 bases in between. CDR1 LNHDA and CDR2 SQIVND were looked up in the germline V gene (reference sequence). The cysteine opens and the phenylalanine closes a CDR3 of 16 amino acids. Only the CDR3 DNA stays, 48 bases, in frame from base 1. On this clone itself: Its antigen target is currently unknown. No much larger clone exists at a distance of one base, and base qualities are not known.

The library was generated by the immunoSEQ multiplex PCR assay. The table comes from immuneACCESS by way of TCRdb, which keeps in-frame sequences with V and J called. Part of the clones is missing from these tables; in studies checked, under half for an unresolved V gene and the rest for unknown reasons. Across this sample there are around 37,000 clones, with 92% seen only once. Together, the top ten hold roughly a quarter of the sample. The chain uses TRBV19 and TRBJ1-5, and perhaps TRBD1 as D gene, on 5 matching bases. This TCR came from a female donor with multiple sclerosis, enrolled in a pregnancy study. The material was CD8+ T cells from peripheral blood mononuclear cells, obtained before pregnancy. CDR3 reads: CASSKGWGGSNQPQHF. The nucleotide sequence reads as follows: TGTGCCAGTAGTAAGGGGTGGGGGGGGAGCAATCAGCCCCAGCATTTT.